The T cell receptor beta chain under discussion was sequenced for a study of T cell clones after liver transplantation. Assay: immunoSEQ multiplex PCR; the TCRdb copy retains only in-frame clones and omits some. The sample yields 9,200 or so clones, 78% seen once. With V trimmed by 5 bases and J by 4 bases, 3 bases remained unmatched. Germline V lookup: CDR1 SQVTM, CDR2 ANQGSEA. The CDR3 is 13 amino acids. Here the sequenced sample was CD8+ T cells from blood, taken at the 22-month timepoint. The receptor was derived from a human patient who received a liver transplant. Some T cells could come from the graft donor. The chain is built from TRBV29-1 and TRBJ1-1, with 11 bases matching TRBD1. The CDR3 spells CSVFGTGGTEAFF. CDR3 nucleotide sequence: TGCAGCGTTTTCGGGACAGGGGGCACTGAAGCTTTCTTT.